This T cell receptor (beta chain) was sequenced during a study of shared clonotypes between healthy human individuals. Repertoires were generated with immunoSEQ multiplex PCR, while TCRdb's copy carries only in-frame clones and drops some. The sample has under 650,000 clones, almost 97% seen once. Points on this clone: Its specificity is not known.

The study enrolled healthy HIV-negative adults without recent acute infections or vaccinations as donors. The CDR3 spans 14 residues. The V gene end was trimmed by 6 bases and the J gene end by 5 bases; junction bases not matched to a gene: 9. Findings and caveats of the study: All-four-donor shared clonotypes had higher generation probabilities than non-shared clonotypes did. Four donors shared around 5% of their naive CD4 clonotypes.

The clonotype originates from a young woman in good health. Sequencing was carried out using naive CD4+ T cells sorted from blood. As for subset: CD45RA+ positively selected. The V and J genes are TRBV7-1 and TRBJ2-5, with 7 bases matching TRBD2. TRBV7-1 is placed among ORFs of uncertain function. CDR3 loop: CASRPSGTMETQYF. The DNA for the CDR3 is TGTGCCAGCAGGCCCAGCGGGACTATGGAGACCCAGTACTTC.